This TCR beta chain was retrieved from a study of T cells in localized non-small cell lung cancer. General observations from the study: Heterogeneity remains possible, as sequencing covered one tumor region only.

The germline V gene encodes CDR1 SGHNT and CDR2 YYREEE (reference sequence). The CDR3 has 16 residues. The V gene end was trimmed by 4 bases and the J gene end by 0 bases; junction bases not matched to a gene: 9. About this clone: Its antigen is unidentified.

TCRdb's table, derived via immunoSEQ multiplex PCR, lists solely in-frame clones and lacks some. The sample carries approximately 47,000 clones, 86% recorded once. This clonotype was obtained from a man aged 35 to 70 with stage II lung adenocarcinoma. The rearrangement links TRBV5-4 to TRBJ1-1, with 7 bases identical to TRBD1. Sequences were derived from PBMCs, sampled before any cancer treatment. The CDR3 DNA reads TGTGCCAGCAGCAACCACAGGGGAAGAATGAACACTGAAGCTTTCTTT. This gives the protein CASSNHRGRMNTEAFF.